This T cell receptor (beta chain) was sequenced in a study of T cell responses to AZD1222 COVID-19 vaccine. Study-wide findings and caveats: The study identified only six AZD1222 recipients as seropositive at baseline.

The table came from immunoSEQ multiplex PCR; TCRdb's copy has only in-frame clones and leaves some out. The sample records over 130,000 clones, about 86% being singletons. Unmatched junction bases numbered 9, after V lost 5 bases and J lost 5 bases. There are 15 residues in the CDR3. Germline V CDR1 and CDR2: LNHDA, SQIVND (reference sequence). As regards this clone: No antigen is known for it.

The chain couples TRBV19 to TRBJ2-4; 7 bases are a match to TRBD2. Sequencing used peripheral blood, obtained on day 0 of AZD1222 vaccination. The source is an adult in good health. The CDR3 here is CASSGLASGENIQYF. CDR3 coding DNA: TGTGCCAGTAGTGGGCTGGCTAGCGGAGAAAACATTCAGTACTTC.